A selection of T cell receptor beta chains follows, all from one sample in a study of blood T cell repertoires in COVID-19. Here immunoSEQ multiplex PCR was the method, and the copy in TCRdb shows in-frame clones only, minus some. The sample lists about 290,000 clones, 86% occurring once. The sequencing input was peripheral blood. The receptor source for this set is a woman aged 30 to 39 with active or convalescent COVID-19. Each CDR3 is given with its conserved first and last residue. The D gene is left open where the match is weak. The size field is filled for only some rows; it gives once, few, many or a size class.

j_call: TRBJ1-1
clone_size: .
d_call: .
v_call: TRBV14
cdr3_nt: TGTGCCAGCAGCCTAGTACAGGGAAATGCGAACACTGAAGCTTTCTTT
cdr3_aa: CASSLVQGNANTEAFF

j_call: TRBJ1-6
clone_size: .
d_call: .
v_call: TRBV7-8
cdr3_nt: TGTGCCAGCAGCTTAGTAGGGGCCTATAATTCACCCCTCCACTTT
cdr3_aa: CASSLVGAYNSPLHF

j_call: TRBJ1-2
clone_size: .
d_call: TRBD1
v_call: TRBV19
cdr3_nt: TGTGCCAGTAGTAAGGAACAGGGGACGCGCGATGGCTACACCTTC
cdr3_aa: CASSKEQGTRDGYTF

j_call: TRBJ1-1
clone_size: .
d_call: TRBD1
v_call: TRBV5-3
cdr3_nt: TGTGCCAGAAGCTCCACCCCACCTGACAGGGGCACTGAAGCTTTCTTT
cdr3_aa: CARSSTPPDRGTEAFF

j_call: TRBJ2-3
clone_size: .
d_call: TRBD1
v_call: TRBV28
cdr3_nt: TGTGCCAGCAGCGAGACAGGGGGGGAAGATACGCAGTATTTT
cdr3_aa: CASSETGGEDTQYF

j_call: TRBJ2-2
clone_size: .
d_call: .
v_call: TRBV7-2
cdr3_nt: TGTGCCAGCAGCTCGCAGGACACCGGGGAGCTGTTTTTT
cdr3_aa: CASSSQDTGELFF

j_call: TRBJ2-1
clone_size: .
d_call: TRBD2
v_call: TRBV7-3
cdr3_nt: TGTGCCAGCAGCTTGACTAGCGGGGGGAGGTCGGAGCAGTTCTTC
cdr3_aa: CASSLTSGGRSEQFF

j_call: TRBJ1-2
clone_size: once
d_call: .
v_call: TRBV14
cdr3_nt: TGTGCCAGCAGCCAGACAGGATATGGCTACACCTTC
cdr3_aa: CASSQTGYGYTF

j_call: TRBJ2-2
clone_size: .
d_call: .
v_call: TRBV19
cdr3_nt: TGTGCCAGTAGTATCGGGGGGCTCGGCGGGGAGCTGTTTTTT
cdr3_aa: CASSIGGLGGELFF

j_call: TRBJ2-7
clone_size: .
d_call: TRBD1
v_call: TRBV2
cdr3_nt: TGTGCCAGCATCGGGACAGCCTACGAGCAGTACTTC
cdr3_aa: CASIGTAYEQYF

j_call: TRBJ1-1
clone_size: .
d_call: .
v_call: TRBV30
cdr3_nt: TGTGCCTGGAGAGCTACAGGGTACACTGAAGCTTTCTTT
cdr3_aa: CAWRATGYTEAFF

j_call: TRBJ1-2
clone_size: .
d_call: .
v_call: TRBV5-5
cdr3_nt: TGTGCCAGCAGCTTGGTGGTGGGGGAGGCCTATGGCTACACCTTC
cdr3_aa: CASSLVVGEAYGYTF

j_call: TRBJ1-6
clone_size: .
d_call: .
v_call: TRBV28
cdr3_nt: TGTGCCAGCAGACAAAGACAGGCCACCCCCCCCCTCCACTTT
cdr3_aa: CASRQRQATPPLHF

j_call: TRBJ2-2
clone_size: .
d_call: TRBD2
v_call: TRBV5-1
cdr3_nt: TGCGCCAGCAGCTTGGCCTCGGGACTAGCGGGGACCGGGGAGCTGTTTTTT
cdr3_aa: CASSLASGLAGTGELFF

j_call: TRBJ1-2
clone_size: .
d_call: .
v_call: TRBV5-5
cdr3_nt: TGTGCCAGCAGCTCAATCGCCACAGGGCTTAGATCTATGCGCTACACCTTC
cdr3_aa: CASSSIATGLRSMRYTF

j_call: TRBJ1-5
clone_size: .
d_call: TRBD1
v_call: TRBV7-2
cdr3_nt: TGTGCCAGCAGTTGGGACAGGGGAGGGCAGCCCCAGCATTTT
cdr3_aa: CASSWDRGGQPQHF

j_call: TRBJ1-5
clone_size: once
d_call: .
v_call: TRBV7-9
cdr3_nt: TGTGCCAGCAGCCAGCCTCGGGGGCCCCAGCATTTT
cdr3_aa: CASSQPRGPQHF

j_call: TRBJ2-5
clone_size: .
d_call: .
v_call: TRBV5-6
cdr3_nt: TGTGCCAGCAGCTTGGAGAGGGGGGAGACCCAGTACTTC
cdr3_aa: CASSLERGETQYF

j_call: TRBJ1-1
clone_size: .
d_call: TRBD1
v_call: TRBV7-7
cdr3_nt: TGTGCTAGCAGCATTGACAGGGGTCGGAACACTGAAGCTTTCTTT
cdr3_aa: CASSIDRGRNTEAFF

j_call: TRBJ1-5
clone_size: .
d_call: .
v_call: TRBV6-5
cdr3_nt: TGTGCCAGCAGTTTCGGTCAGCCCCAGCATTTT
cdr3_aa: CASSFGQPQHF

j_call: TRBJ1-3
clone_size: .
d_call: .
v_call: TRBV7-2
cdr3_nt: TGTGCCAGCAGCCCTCGGTACTCTGGAAACACCATATATTTT
cdr3_aa: CASSPRYSGNTIYF

j_call: TRBJ2-2
clone_size: .
d_call: .
v_call: TRBV6-2/TRBV6-3
cdr3_nt: TGTGCCAGCAGTGCTACAGGGTTGGGGTATGACACCGGGGAGCTGTTTTTT
cdr3_aa: CASSATGLGYDTGELFF

j_call: TRBJ2-7
clone_size: .
d_call: TRBD2
v_call: TRBV19
cdr3_nt: TGTGCCAGTAGTCCGCTCGGGGGGGACGAGCAGTACTTC
cdr3_aa: CASSPLGGDEQYF

j_call: TRBJ1-2
clone_size: .
d_call: TRBD1
v_call: TRBV5-1
cdr3_nt: TGCGCCAGCACACCCAGGACAGGGGCAGCCGATGGCTACACCTTC
cdr3_aa: CASTPRTGAADGYTF

j_call: TRBJ1-5
clone_size: .
d_call: TRBD1
v_call: TRBV27
cdr3_nt: TGTGCCAGCAGTCCCCCGACAGGGGGGTTTACTCAGCCCCAGCATTTT
cdr3_aa: CASSPPTGGFTQPQHF

j_call: TRBJ1-2
clone_size: .
d_call: .
v_call: TRBV6-9
cdr3_nt: TGTGCCAGCAGTTATTTCCCCCCGGGGAATTGGGGCTACACCTTC
cdr3_aa: CASSYFPPGNWGYTF

j_call: TRBJ1-2
clone_size: .
d_call: TRBD1
v_call: TRBV7-9
cdr3_nt: TGTGCCAGCAGCTCGCAGCAAACAGGGGGAGGCGGCTATGGCTACACCTTC
cdr3_aa: CASSSQQTGGGGYGYTF

j_call: TRBJ2-5
clone_size: once
d_call: .
v_call: TRBV6-2/TRBV6-3
cdr3_nt: TGTGCCAGCAGTTCCGGGTACCAAGAGACCCAGTACTTC
cdr3_aa: CASSSGYQETQYF

j_call: TRBJ1-6
clone_size: .
d_call: .
v_call: TRBV4-2
cdr3_nt: TGTGCCAGCAGCCAAGCCCACTCTAATTCACCCCTCCACTTT
cdr3_aa: CASSQAHSNSPLHF

j_call: TRBJ2-7
clone_size: .
d_call: .
v_call: TRBV9
cdr3_nt: TGTGCCAGCAGTCCCGGGACTCCGGCCTACGAGCAGTACTTC
cdr3_aa: CASSPGTPAYEQYF

j_call: TRBJ2-7
clone_size: few
d_call: .
v_call: TRBV5-1
cdr3_nt: TGCGCCAGCAGCTCACTACAGGGCTCCTACGAGCAGTACTTC
cdr3_aa: CASSSLQGSYEQYF

j_call: TRBJ1-1
clone_size: few
d_call: .
v_call: TRBV10-3
cdr3_nt: TGTGCCATCAGTAAGATGTCAGGGGAACGGAACACTGAAGCTTTCTTT
cdr3_aa: CAISKMSGERNTEAFF

j_call: TRBJ2-1
clone_size: few
d_call: .
v_call: TRBV3-1/TRBV3-2
cdr3_nt: TGTGCCAGCAGCCGAACGGGGGACGCCTACAATGAGCAGTTCTTC
cdr3_aa: CASSRTGDAYNEQFF

j_call: TRBJ2-3
clone_size: .
d_call: .
v_call: TRBV6-5
cdr3_nt: TGTGCCAGCAGTCTTGGCCGACTCACCACAGATACGCAGTATTTT
cdr3_aa: CASSLGRLTTDTQYF

j_call: TRBJ1-2
clone_size: .
d_call: .
v_call: TRBV7-2
cdr3_nt: TGTGCCAGCTCACCAAGTCAGGGAGGGGGCTACACCTTC
cdr3_aa: CASSPSQGGGYTF

j_call: TRBJ1-5
clone_size: few
d_call: TRBD1
v_call: TRBV6-5
cdr3_nt: TGTGCCAGCAGTAAGGACAGGGACTTCAATCAGCCCCAGCATTTT
cdr3_aa: CASSKDRDFNQPQHF